The present T cell receptor (beta chain) was sequenced within a study of T cells in Graves' hyperthyroidism and ophthalmopathy. In its sample, this clonotype was seen many times. Researchers defined stable Graves' hyperthyroidism as no ophthalmopathy progression within 18 months. The diagnoses drew upon clinical symptoms, serum thyroxine and TRAb, thyroid ultrasound and orbital computed tomography. Trimming cost V 3 bases and J 1 base, with 12 bases left between them. CDR1 is DFQATT and CDR2 is SNEGSKA in the germline V gene (reference sequence). The CDR3 totals 14 residues. Amplification of TCR beta CDR3 regions used RNA as the template. The study used the HTBI primer set for a first-round RT-PCR of the TCR CDR3. Each CDR3 protein gets one entry after TCRdb re-called the multiplex PCR reads with MiXCR. In the table there are around 200,000 distinct CDR3 sequences, over 15% of which are singletons.

The source is a woman aged 50 to 65 with Graves' hyperthyroidism. The V and J genes are TRBV20-1 and TRBJ1-1; TRBD1 might be the D (5 bases). Sequencing was performed on blood. This CDR3 is CSARGGGSNTEAFF. The DNA for the CDR3 is TGCAGTGCTAGGGGGGGGGGATCGAACACTGAAGCTTTCTTT.